This TCR beta chain is drawn from a study of molecular identifiers for immune sequencing clone quantification. TCRdb itself ran the PCR reads through MiXCR, one entry per CDR3 protein. Of some 100,000 distinct CDR3 sequences listed, roughly a third are singletons. The CDR3 runs to 15 residues. Trimming took 5 bases from V and 10 from J, leaving 23 bases between them. Per germline, CDR1 SGHNT and CDR2 YENEEA. The specimen was naive CD8+ T cells from blood, with Jurkat cell RNA spiked in. Subset reported: FACS-sorted CD8+CD4-CCR7+CD45RA+ naive T cells. The gene calls are TRBV11-3 and TRBJ2-5; the D call may be TRBD1 or TRBD2 (5 bases each). This TCR was sampled from a human donor in good health. Some libraries in this study had Jurkat cell RNA spiked in. The DNA of the CDR3 is TGTGCCAGCAGCCGGCCGGGACCCACTAAGAGTATCCAGTACTTC. Translation: CASSRPGPTKSIQYF.